These T cell receptor beta chains were read from a single sample in a study of blood T cell repertoires in COVID-19. This table comes from immunoSEQ multiplex PCR, and its TCRdb copy is limited to in-frame clones, with some not included. The repertoire has approximately 150,000 clones, just under 90% of them found once; the top ten carry over 8.5%. The sample taken for sequencing was peripheral blood. These receptors were collected from a woman between 45 and 60 years old with active or convalescent COVID-19. CDR3s include the opening cysteine and the closing phenylalanine or tryptophan. The D gene is left open where the match is weak. Rows may omit the clone size; those that give it use once, few, many or a size class.

d_gene	v_gene	j_gene	abundance	CDR3aa	CDR3nt
TRBD1	TRBV18	TRBJ1-1	NA	CASSPGTANTEAFF	TGTGCCAGCTCACCCGGGACAGCGAACACTGAAGCTTTCTTT
NA	TRBV19	TRBJ2-4	NA	CASTRTEENIQYF	TGTGCCAGTACCAGGACAGAAGAAAACATTCAGTACTTC
NA	TRBV10-3	TRBJ1-1	NA	CAISLQGNTEAFF	TGTGCCATCAGTCTACAGGGGAACACTGAAGCTTTCTTT
NA	TRBV5-1	TRBJ2-7	NA	CASSLIERGEQYF	TGCGCCAGCAGCTTGATAGAAAGGGGTGAGCAGTACTTC
TRBD2	TRBV5-1	TRBJ2-3	NA	CASSLPPGGSTDTQYF	TGCGCCAGCAGCTTACCCCCGGGAGGATCCACAGATACGCAGTATTTT
NA	TRBV6-2/TRBV6-3	TRBJ2-2	NA	CASSPRPSAHGELFF	TGTGCCAGCAGTCCCCGCCCTAGCGCCCACGGGGAGCTGTTTTTT
NA	TRBV5-4	TRBJ1-1	NA	CATRGQSMNTEAFF	TGTGCCACCCGAGGTCAGAGCATGAACACTGAAGCTTTCTTT
TRBD1	TRBV10-3	TRBJ1-3	NA	CAIRPTGESSGNTIYF	TGTGCCATCAGGCCGACAGGGGAGAGCTCTGGAAACACCATATATTTT
NA	TRBV5-4	TRBJ2-7	few	CASSTTASSLNEQYF	TGTGCCAGCAGCACCACCGCTAGTTCACTCAACGAGCAGTACTTC
NA	TRBV11-2	TRBJ2-7	NA	CASSLASASYEQYF	TGTGCCAGCAGCTTAGCTAGCGCCTCCTACGAGCAGTACTTC
NA	TRBV27	TRBJ1-2	few	CASSPSLPGGYTF	TGTGCCAGCAGTCCCTCACTGCCGGGTGGCTACACCTTC
NA	TRBV9	TRBJ2-2	NA	CASSANERDTGELFF	TGTGCCAGCAGCGCCAATGAGCGGGACACCGGGGAGCTGTTTTTT
NA	TRBV30	TRBJ1-1	NA	CAWSLLGKRTEAFF	TGTGCCTGGAGTCTTCTAGGGAAGCGGACTGAAGCTTTCTTT
NA	TRBV7-3	TRBJ1-1	few	CASSFSTGMNTEAFF	TGTGCCAGCAGCTTTTCCACAGGGATGAACACTGAAGCTTTCTTT
TRBD1	TRBV27	TRBJ1-5	NA	CASSADRGYSNQPQHF	TGTGCCAGCAGTGCAGACAGGGGGTATAGCAATCAGCCCCAGCATTTT
NA	TRBV4-2	TRBJ1-6	NA	CASSQEARPGGNSPLHF	TGTGCCAGCAGCCAAGAAGCCAGACCCGGGGGGAATTCACCCCTCCACTTT
TRBD1	TRBV30	TRBJ1-2	NA	CAWSETGFYGYTF	TGTGCCTGGAGCGAGACAGGGTTCTATGGCTACACCTTC
TRBD1	TRBV28	TRBJ1-1	NA	CASSRRQGRGNTEAFF	TGTGCCAGCAGCCGACGACAGGGAAGGGGGAACACTGAAGCTTTCTTT
NA	TRBV19	TRBJ1-5	NA	CASSIRTQQGNQPQHF	TGTGCCAGTAGTATTAGGACGCAACAGGGAAATCAGCCCCAGCATTTT
TRBD1	TRBV3-1/TRBV3-2	TRBJ1-1	NA	CASSLTGVNTEAFF	TGTGCCAGCAGCCTCACAGGGGTGAACACTGAAGCTTTCTTT
NA	TRBV7-3	TRBJ2-5	once	CASSLTGSLPGRETQYF	TGTGCCAGCAGCTTAACCGGGAGTCTTCCTGGGAGGGAGACCCAGTACTTC
TRBD2	TRBV30	TRBJ2-4	NA	CAWSRTSGRPLAKNIQYF	TGTGCCTGGAGTCGGACTAGCGGGAGGCCGCTAGCCAAAAACATTCAGTACTTC